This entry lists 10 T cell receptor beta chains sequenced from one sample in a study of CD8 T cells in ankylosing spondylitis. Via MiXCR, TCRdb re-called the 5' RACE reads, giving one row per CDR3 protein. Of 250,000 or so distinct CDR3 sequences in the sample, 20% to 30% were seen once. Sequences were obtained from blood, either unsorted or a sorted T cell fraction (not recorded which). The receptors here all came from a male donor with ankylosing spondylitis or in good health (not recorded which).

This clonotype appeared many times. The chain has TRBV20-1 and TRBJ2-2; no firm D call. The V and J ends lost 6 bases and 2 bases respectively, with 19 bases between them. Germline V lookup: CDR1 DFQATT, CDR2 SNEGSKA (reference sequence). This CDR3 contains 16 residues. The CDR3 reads CSAPDRRPENTGELFF. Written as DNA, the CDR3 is TGCAGTGCCCCCGACCGTCGACCAGAAAACACCGGGGAGCTGTTTTTT.

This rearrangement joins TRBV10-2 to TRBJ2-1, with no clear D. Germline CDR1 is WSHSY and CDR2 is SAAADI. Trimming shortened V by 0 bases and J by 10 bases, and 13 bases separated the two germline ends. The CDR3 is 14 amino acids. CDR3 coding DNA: TGCGCCAGCAGTGAGTCGAGATTGACCCTGGAGCAGTTCTTC. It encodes CASSESRLTLEQFF.

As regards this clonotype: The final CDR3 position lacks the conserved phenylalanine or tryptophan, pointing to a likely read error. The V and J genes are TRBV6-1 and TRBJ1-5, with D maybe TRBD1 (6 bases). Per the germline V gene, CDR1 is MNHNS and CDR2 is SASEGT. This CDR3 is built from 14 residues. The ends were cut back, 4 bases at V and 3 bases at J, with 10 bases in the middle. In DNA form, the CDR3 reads TGTGCCAGCAGTGGGGGACAACTCAATCAGCCCCAGCATTCT. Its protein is CASSGGQLNQPQHS.

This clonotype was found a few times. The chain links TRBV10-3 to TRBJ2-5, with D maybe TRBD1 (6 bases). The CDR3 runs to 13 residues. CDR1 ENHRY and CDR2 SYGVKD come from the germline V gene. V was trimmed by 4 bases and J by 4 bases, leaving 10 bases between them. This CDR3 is CAISGGPGETQYF. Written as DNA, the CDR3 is TGTGCCATCAGTGGGGGGCCGGGAGAGACCCAGTACTTC.

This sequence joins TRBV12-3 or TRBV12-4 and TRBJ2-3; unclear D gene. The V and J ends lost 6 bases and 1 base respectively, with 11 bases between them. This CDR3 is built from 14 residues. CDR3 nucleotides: TGTGCCAGCAGAGAGGACGGGCGCACAGATACGCAGTATTTT. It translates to CASREDGRTDTQYF.

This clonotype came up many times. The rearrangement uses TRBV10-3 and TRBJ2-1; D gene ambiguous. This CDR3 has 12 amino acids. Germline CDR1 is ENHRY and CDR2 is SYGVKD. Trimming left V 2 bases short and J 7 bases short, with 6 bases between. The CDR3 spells CAISEDQNEQFF. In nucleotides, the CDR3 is TGTGCCATCAGTGAGGATCAAAATGAGCAGTTCTTC.

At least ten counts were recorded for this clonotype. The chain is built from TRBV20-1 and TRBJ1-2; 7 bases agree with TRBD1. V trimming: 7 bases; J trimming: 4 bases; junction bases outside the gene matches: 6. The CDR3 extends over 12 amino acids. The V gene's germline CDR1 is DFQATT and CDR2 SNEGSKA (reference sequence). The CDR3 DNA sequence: TGCAGTGTTCAGGGGGACAGCTATGGCTACACCTTC. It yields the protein CSVQGDSYGYTF.

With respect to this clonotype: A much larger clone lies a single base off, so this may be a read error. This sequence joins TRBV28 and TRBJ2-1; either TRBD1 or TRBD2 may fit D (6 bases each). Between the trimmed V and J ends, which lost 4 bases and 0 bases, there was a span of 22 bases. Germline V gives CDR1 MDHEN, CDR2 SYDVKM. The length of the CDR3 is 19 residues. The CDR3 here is CASSSPGSPDRSSYNEQFF. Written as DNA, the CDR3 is TGTGCCAGCAGTTCCCCCGGGAGTCCGGACAGAAGCTCCTACAATGAGCAGTTCTTC.

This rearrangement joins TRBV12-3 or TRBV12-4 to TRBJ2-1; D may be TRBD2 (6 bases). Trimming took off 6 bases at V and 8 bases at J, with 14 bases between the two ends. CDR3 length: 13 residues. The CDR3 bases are TGTGCCAGCAGCTACGGGAGTAAGGATGAGCAGTTCTTC. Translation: CASSYGSKDEQFF.

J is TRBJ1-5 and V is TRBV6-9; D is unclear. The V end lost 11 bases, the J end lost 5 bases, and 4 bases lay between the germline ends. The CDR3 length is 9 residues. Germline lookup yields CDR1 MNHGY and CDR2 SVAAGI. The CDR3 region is CAHHQPQHF. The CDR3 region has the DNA TGTGCCCACCATCAGCCCCAGCATTTT.